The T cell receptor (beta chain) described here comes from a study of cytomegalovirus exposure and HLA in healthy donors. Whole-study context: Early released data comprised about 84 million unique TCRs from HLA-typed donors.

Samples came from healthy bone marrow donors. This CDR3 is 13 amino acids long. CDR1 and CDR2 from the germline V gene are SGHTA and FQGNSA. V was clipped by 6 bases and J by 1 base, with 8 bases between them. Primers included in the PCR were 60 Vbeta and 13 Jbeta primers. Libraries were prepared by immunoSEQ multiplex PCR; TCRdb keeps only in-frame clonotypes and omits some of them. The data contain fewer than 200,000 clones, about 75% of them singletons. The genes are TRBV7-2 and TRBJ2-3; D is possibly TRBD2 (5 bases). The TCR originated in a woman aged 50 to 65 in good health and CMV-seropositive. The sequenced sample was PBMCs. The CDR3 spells CASRLEGTDTQYF. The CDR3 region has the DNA TGTGCCAGCAGACTAGAGGGCACAGATACGCAGTATTTT. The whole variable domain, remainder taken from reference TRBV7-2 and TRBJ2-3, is GAGVSQSPSNKVTEKGKDVELRCDPISGHTALYWYRQSLGQGLEFLIYFQGNSAPDKSGLPSDRFSAERTGGSVSTLTIQRTQQEDSAVYLCASRLEGTDTQYFGPGTRLTVL.